The rows below give T cell receptor beta chains drawn from one sample of a study of blood T cell repertoires in COVID-19. Sequencing was performed with immunoSEQ multiplex PCR; in TCRdb, only in-frame clones are kept and a portion is missing. The repertoire holds just over 300,000 clones, around 91% seen once, with around a tenth in the top ten. The sequenced sample was PBMCs or T cells enriched from blood (not recorded which). The receptors shown here come from a woman aged 35 to 49 who had recovered from COVID-19. CDR3s include the opening cysteine and the closing phenylalanine or tryptophan. A D gene is named only where the DNA matches it firmly. Part of the rows lack a size; the others show once, few, many or a class for expanded clones.

clone_size: .
v_call: TRBV11-3
d_call: TRBD2
j_call: TRBJ2-7
cdr3_length: 16
cdr3_aa: CASSSQTLAGSSEQYF
cdr3_nt: TGTGCCAGCAGCTCACAGACCCTAGCGGGATCATCCGAGCAGTACTTC

clone_size: .
v_call: TRBV9
d_call: .
j_call: TRBJ1-5
cdr3_length: 15
cdr3_aa: CASSVGAGVDQPQHF
cdr3_nt: TGTGCCAGCAGCGTAGGGGCAGGGGTCGATCAGCCCCAGCATTTT

clone_size: .
v_call: TRBV24-1
d_call: .
j_call: TRBJ2-2
cdr3_length: 13
cdr3_aa: CATRREGTGELFF
cdr3_nt: TGTGCCACCAGACGGGAAGGCACCGGGGAGCTGTTTTTT

clone_size: .
v_call: TRBV6-5
d_call: .
j_call: TRBJ2-5
cdr3_length: 15
cdr3_aa: CASSYGGGVQETQYF
cdr3_nt: TGTGCCAGCAGTTACGGAGGGGGGGTCCAAGAGACCCAGTACTTC

clone_size: once
v_call: TRBV3-1/TRBV3-2
d_call: TRBD1
j_call: TRBJ1-2
cdr3_length: 15
cdr3_aa: CASSQRQGEHYGYTF
cdr3_nt: TGTGCCAGCAGCCAGCGGCAGGGGGAACACTATGGCTACACCTTC

clone_size: .
v_call: TRBV5-1
d_call: TRBD2
j_call: TRBJ2-3
cdr3_length: 16
cdr3_aa: CASSLVTSGVEDTQYF
cdr3_nt: TGCGCCAGCAGCTTGGTGACTAGCGGGGTTGAAGATACGCAGTATTTT

clone_size: .
v_call: TRBV27
d_call: .
j_call: TRBJ2-2
cdr3_length: 13
cdr3_aa: CASSLGGTGELFF
cdr3_nt: TGTGCCAGCAGTTTAGGGGGGACCGGGGAGCTGTTTTTT

clone_size: .
v_call: TRBV4-1
d_call: TRBD2
j_call: TRBJ2-5
cdr3_length: 15
cdr3_aa: CASSQAGLVQETQYF
cdr3_nt: TGCGCCAGCAGCCAAGCAGGACTAGTTCAAGAGACCCAGTACTTC

clone_size: .
v_call: TRBV4-3
d_call: TRBD2
j_call: TRBJ2-2
cdr3_length: 15
cdr3_aa: CASSLTSGSAGELFF
cdr3_nt: TGCGCCAGCAGCCTTACTAGCGGGAGCGCCGGGGAGCTGTTTTTT

clone_size: .
v_call: TRBV4-2
d_call: TRBD1
j_call: TRBJ2-1
cdr3_length: 15
cdr3_aa: CASSQDEGAPGEQFF
cdr3_nt: TGTGCCAGCAGCCAAGATGAGGGGGCTCCCGGTGAGCAGTTCTTC

clone_size: .
v_call: TRBV11-2
d_call: .
j_call: TRBJ1-5
cdr3_length: 15
cdr3_aa: CASSLGLDSNQPQHF
cdr3_nt: TGTGCCAGCAGCTTAGGTCTCGACAGTAATCAGCCCCAGCATTTT

clone_size: .
v_call: TRBV11-3
d_call: TRBD1
j_call: TRBJ1-2
cdr3_length: 14
cdr3_aa: CASSLGTGWKGYTF
cdr3_nt: TGTGCCAGCAGCTTGGGGACAGGATGGAAAGGCTACACCTTC

clone_size: once
v_call: TRBV13
d_call: .
j_call: TRBJ2-3
cdr3_length: 18
cdr3_aa: CASSARGVAGLKTDTQYF
cdr3_nt: TGTGCCAGCAGCGCCAGGGGGGTAGCGGGGCTGAAAACAGATACGCAGTATTTT

clone_size: .
v_call: TRBV5-6
d_call: .
j_call: TRBJ2-2
cdr3_length: 12
cdr3_aa: CASSFPAGELFF
cdr3_nt: TGTGCCAGCAGCTTTCCGGCCGGGGAGCTGTTTTTT

clone_size: .
v_call: TRBV11-3
d_call: TRBD2
j_call: TRBJ2-2
cdr3_length: 17
cdr3_aa: CASSLASGGPSTGELFF
cdr3_nt: TGTGCCAGCAGCTTAGCTAGCGGGGGGCCGAGCACCGGGGAGCTGTTTTTT

clone_size: .
v_call: TRBV3-1/TRBV3-2
d_call: TRBD2
j_call: TRBJ2-1
cdr3_length: 15
cdr3_aa: CASSGTSGSFDEQFF
cdr3_nt: TGTGCCAGCAGCGGGACTAGCGGGAGTTTCGATGAGCAGTTCTTC

clone_size: .
v_call: TRBV7-2
d_call: TRBD2
j_call: TRBJ2-2
cdr3_length: 16
cdr3_aa: CASSLDSGGLSGELFF
cdr3_nt: TGTGCCAGCAGCTTAGATTCGGGAGGCCTCAGCGGGGAGCTGTTTTTT

clone_size: .
v_call: TRBV18
d_call: .
j_call: TRBJ2-7
cdr3_length: 13
cdr3_aa: CASSPGGVGEQYF
cdr3_nt: TGTGCCAGCTCACCTGGAGGGGTCGGCGAGCAGTACTTC

clone_size: .
v_call: TRBV25-1
d_call: .
j_call: TRBJ1-1
cdr3_length: 12
cdr3_aa: CASGWPNTEAFF
cdr3_nt: TGTGCCAGTGGTTGGCCGAACACTGAAGCTTTCTTT

clone_size: .
v_call: TRBV7-2
d_call: .
j_call: TRBJ2-5
cdr3_length: 13
cdr3_aa: CASSSTVQETQYF
cdr3_nt: TGTGCCAGCAGCTCGACAGTACAAGAGACCCAGTACTTC

clone_size: .
v_call: TRBV30
d_call: .
j_call: TRBJ1-2
cdr3_length: 16
cdr3_aa: CAWSEHWAPERDGYTF
cdr3_nt: TGTGCCTGGAGTGAGCATTGGGCCCCGGAACGCGATGGCTACACCTTC

clone_size: .
v_call: TRBV5-4
d_call: .
j_call: TRBJ1-5
cdr3_length: 14
cdr3_aa: CASSLFGLHQPQHF
cdr3_nt: TGTGCCAGCAGCTTGTTTGGCTTACATCAGCCCCAGCATTTT

clone_size: .
v_call: TRBV7-2
d_call: .
j_call: TRBJ2-3
cdr3_length: 16
cdr3_aa: CASSFVQGWVTDTQYF
cdr3_nt: TGTGCCAGCAGCTTCGTACAGGGTTGGGTCACAGATACGCAGTATTTT

clone_size: .
v_call: TRBV24-1
d_call: TRBD2
j_call: TRBJ2-1
cdr3_length: 16
cdr3_aa: CATSESRAGGHNEQFF
cdr3_nt: TGTGCCACCAGTGAAAGTCGAGCGGGGGGCCACAATGAGCAGTTCTTC

clone_size: .
v_call: TRBV28
d_call: .
j_call: TRBJ1-5
cdr3_length: 14
cdr3_aa: CASSTIKSNQPQHF
cdr3_nt: TGTGCCAGCAGTACAATAAAGAGCAATCAGCCCCAGCATTTT

clone_size: .
v_call: TRBV15
d_call: TRBD1
j_call: TRBJ1-1
cdr3_length: 14
cdr3_aa: CATSEDRWGTEAFF
cdr3_nt: TGTGCCACCAGCGAGGACAGGTGGGGGACTGAAGCTTTCTTT

clone_size: .
v_call: TRBV4-1
d_call: TRBD2
j_call: TRBJ2-3
cdr3_length: 18
cdr3_aa: CASSLEGTSGGATDTQYF
cdr3_nt: TGCGCCAGCAGCCTCGAGGGGACTAGCGGGGGGGCAACAGATACGCAGTATTTT

clone_size: .
v_call: TRBV7-9
d_call: TRBD1
j_call: TRBJ1-4
cdr3_length: 16
cdr3_aa: CASSLEITGVVEKLFF
cdr3_nt: TGTGCCAGCAGCTTAGAGATAACAGGGGTAGTAGAAAAACTGTTTTTT

clone_size: .
v_call: TRBV3-1/TRBV3-2
d_call: .
j_call: TRBJ2-2
cdr3_length: 16
cdr3_aa: CASSQYSGDDTGELFF
cdr3_nt: TGTGCCAGCAGCCAATATAGCGGAGATGACACCGGGGAGCTGTTTTTT

clone_size: .
v_call: TRBV6-4
d_call: .
j_call: TRBJ2-6
cdr3_length: 18
cdr3_aa: CASSSDRISSPGANVLTF
cdr3_nt: TGTGCCAGCAGTTCAGACAGAATCTCGAGTCCTGGGGCCAACGTCCTGACTTTC

clone_size: .
v_call: TRBV11-2
d_call: .
j_call: TRBJ2-3
cdr3_length: 13
cdr3_aa: CASSPLNTDTQYF
cdr3_nt: TGTGCCAGCAGCCCCCTTAACACAGATACGCAGTATTTT

clone_size: .
v_call: TRBV7-9
d_call: TRBD1
j_call: TRBJ1-4
cdr3_length: 15
cdr3_aa: CASSPTGGANEKLFF
cdr3_nt: TGTGCCAGCAGCCCAACAGGGGGAGCTAATGAAAAACTGTTTTTT

clone_size: .
v_call: TRBV2
d_call: .
j_call: TRBJ2-7
cdr3_length: 14
cdr3_aa: CASSVIRSANEQYF
cdr3_nt: TGTGCCAGCAGTGTAATTCGGAGTGCTAACGAGCAGTACTTC

clone_size: .
v_call: TRBV27
d_call: TRBD2
j_call: TRBJ2-5
cdr3_length: 14
cdr3_aa: CASSPIGGAKTQYF
cdr3_nt: TGTGCCAGCAGTCCAATCGGGGGGGCAAAGACCCAGTACTTC

clone_size: .
v_call: TRBV6-1
d_call: TRBD1
j_call: TRBJ2-1
cdr3_length: 16
cdr3_aa: CASSEAGTASYNEQFF
cdr3_nt: TGTGCCAGCAGTGAAGCCGGGACAGCCTCCTACAATGAGCAGTTCTTC

clone_size: .
v_call: TRBV6-5
d_call: TRBD2
j_call: TRBJ2-7
cdr3_length: 15
cdr3_aa: CASRTGTSGGYEQYF
cdr3_nt: TGTGCCAGCAGAACTGGGACTAGCGGAGGTTACGAGCAGTACTTC

clone_size: .
v_call: TRBV12-3/TRBV12-4
d_call: TRBD1
j_call: TRBJ2-5
cdr3_length: 13
cdr3_aa: CASSDRVQETQYF
cdr3_nt: TGTGCCAGCAGTGACAGGGTGCAAGAGACCCAGTACTTC

clone_size: .
v_call: TRBV2
d_call: TRBD1
j_call: TRBJ1-5
cdr3_length: 16
cdr3_aa: CASSGDSAPDNQPQHF
cdr3_nt: TGTGCCAGCAGTGGGGACAGCGCCCCAGACAATCAGCCCCAGCATTTT

clone_size: .
v_call: TRBV11-2
d_call: .
j_call: TRBJ2-5
cdr3_length: 14
cdr3_aa: CASNWPWQVKTQYF
cdr3_nt: TGTGCCAGCAACTGGCCGTGGCAGGTGAAGACCCAGTACTTC

clone_size: few
v_call: TRBV7-2
d_call: TRBD2
j_call: TRBJ2-7
cdr3_length: 18
cdr3_aa: CASSPSTAGGPGNYEQYF
cdr3_nt: TGTGCCAGCAGCCCGAGCACGGCGGGGGGGCCGGGAAACTACGAGCAGTACTTC

clone_size: .
v_call: TRBV10-3
d_call: .
j_call: TRBJ1-2
cdr3_length: 12
cdr3_aa: CAIRQGDDGYTF
cdr3_nt: TGTGCCATCAGACAGGGCGACGATGGCTACACCTTC

clone_size: .
v_call: TRBV5-4
d_call: TRBD1
j_call: TRBJ1-2
cdr3_length: 12
cdr3_aa: CASSWDRLGYTF
cdr3_nt: TGTGCCAGCAGCTGGGACAGATTAGGCTACACCTTC

clone_size: .
v_call: TRBV6-5
d_call: .
j_call: TRBJ2-7
cdr3_length: 16
cdr3_aa: CASSYSSLMPTYEQYF
cdr3_nt: TGTGCCAGCAGTTACTCCTCACTTATGCCTACCTACGAGCAGTACTTC

clone_size: .
v_call: TRBV7-6
d_call: .
j_call: TRBJ2-7
cdr3_length: 12
cdr3_aa: CASSLSSYEQYF
cdr3_nt: TGTGCCAGCAGCCTGAGCTCCTACGAGCAGTACTTC

clone_size: .
v_call: TRBV5-1
d_call: .
j_call: TRBJ1-4
cdr3_length: 16
cdr3_aa: CASSLSDRRRNEKLFF
cdr3_nt: TGCGCCAGCAGCTTGTCAGACAGACGCAGGAATGAAAAACTGTTTTTT